This is a list of T cell receptor beta chains from one sample in a study of OX40 agonist ivuxolimab in advanced cancers. Some clones are missing from TCRdb's copy, which holds only in-frame ones; the method was immunoSEQ multiplex PCR. In the table there are some 52,000 clones, about nine tenths of which are singletons. Sequences were derived from CD4+ or CD8+ T cells sorted from blood, sampled in a trial of the OX40 agonist ivuxolimab. The origin of the receptors is an adult with an advanced solid tumor such as melanoma, head and neck, liver or kidney cancer. Both conserved end residues are part of each CDR3. Each record gives: J gene, D gene, clone size, V gene, CDR3 protein, CDR3 DNA. D genes are given only for firm matches. Only part of the rows carry a size: once, few, many, or a class if the clone is expanded.

j_gene: TRBJ2-3; d_gene: TRBD2; abundance: .; v_gene: TRBV7-7; CDR3aa: CASSLSGGYTDTQYF; CDR3nt: TGTGCCAGCAGTCTTAGCGGGGGGTACACAGATACGCAGTATTTT
j_gene: TRBJ1-4; d_gene: TRBD1; abundance: .; v_gene: TRBV30; CDR3aa: CASGQRNEKLFF; CDR3nt: TGTGCCTCGGGACAGAGGAATGAAAAACTGTTTTTT
j_gene: TRBJ1-6; d_gene: .; abundance: once; v_gene: TRBV5-4; CDR3aa: CASSLWGRGKSNSPLHF; CDR3nt: TGTGCCAGCAGCTTGTGGGGTCGGGGGAAGTCTAATTCACCCCTCCACTTT
j_gene: TRBJ2-5; d_gene: TRBD2; abundance: .; v_gene: TRBV7-2; CDR3aa: CASSRDLAGGQETQYF; CDR3nt: TGTGCCAGCAGCCGCGATTTAGCGGGGGGGCAAGAGACCCAGTACTTC
j_gene: TRBJ1-5; d_gene: TRBD1; abundance: .; v_gene: TRBV30; CDR3aa: CAWSVGGQRSNQPQHF; CDR3nt: TGTGCCTGGAGTGTAGGGGGACAGAGGAGCAATCAGCCCCAGCATTTT
j_gene: TRBJ2-5; d_gene: .; abundance: .; v_gene: TRBV18; CDR3aa: CASSLNEGETQYF; CDR3nt: TGTGCCAGCTCACTAAACGAAGGGGAGACCCAGTACTTC
j_gene: TRBJ1-6; d_gene: .; abundance: .; v_gene: TRBV11-2; CDR3aa: CASQGTYNSPLHF; CDR3nt: TGTGCCAGCCAAGGGACCTATAATTCACCCCTCCACTTT
j_gene: TRBJ2-2; d_gene: .; abundance: .; v_gene: TRBV6-5; CDR3aa: CASSREFTGELFF; CDR3nt: TGTGCCAGCAGTCGCGAATTCACCGGGGAGCTGTTTTTT
j_gene: TRBJ2-7; d_gene: .; abundance: .; v_gene: TRBV28; CDR3aa: CASSSQGEQYF; CDR3nt: TGTGCCAGCAGTTCGCAGGGCGAGCAGTACTTC
j_gene: TRBJ1-4; d_gene: .; abundance: .; v_gene: TRBV29-1; CDR3aa: CSAISGTPNEKLFF; CDR3nt: TGCAGCGCTATATCCGGGACACCTAATGAAAAACTGTTTTTT
j_gene: TRBJ2-3; d_gene: .; abundance: .; v_gene: TRBV7-8; CDR3aa: CASSLLGDTQYF; CDR3nt: TGTGCCAGCAGCTTACTAGGGGATACGCAGTATTTT
j_gene: TRBJ1-2; d_gene: .; abundance: .; v_gene: TRBV28; CDR3aa: CASSFSVIYGYTF; CDR3nt: TGTGCCAGCAGTTTCTCCGTGATCTATGGCTACACCTTC
j_gene: TRBJ2-3; d_gene: TRBD1; abundance: .; v_gene: TRBV27; CDR3aa: CASSLQGDRYSTDTQYF; CDR3nt: TGTGCCAGCAGTTTACAGGGGGACCGCTATAGCACAGATACGCAGTATTTT
j_gene: TRBJ1-2; d_gene: TRBD1; abundance: .; v_gene: TRBV5-4; CDR3aa: CASSFQDRPLYGYTF; CDR3nt: TGTGCCAGCAGCTTTCAGGACAGGCCCCTCTATGGCTACACCTTC
j_gene: TRBJ1-4; d_gene: .; abundance: .; v_gene: TRBV2; CDR3aa: CATRRGTVTNEKLFF; CDR3nt: TGTGCCACCCGGAGGGGAACGGTAACTAATGAAAAACTGTTTTTT
j_gene: TRBJ1-4; d_gene: TRBD1; abundance: .; v_gene: TRBV7-9; CDR3aa: CASRLRGGKLFF; CDR3nt: TGTGCCAGCAGACTCAGGGGGGGAAAACTGTTTTTT
j_gene: TRBJ1-6; d_gene: .; abundance: .; v_gene: TRBV6-5; CDR3aa: CASTHGAGFNSPLHF; CDR3nt: TGTGCCAGCACTCACGGGGCAGGGTTTAATTCACCCCTCCACTTT
j_gene: TRBJ2-6; d_gene: .; abundance: .; v_gene: TRBV21-1; CDR3aa: CASTGVSASGANVLTF; CDR3nt: TGTGCCAGCACAGGGGTGAGTGCCTCTGGGGCCAACGTCCTGACTTTC
j_gene: TRBJ2-5; d_gene: TRBD1; abundance: .; v_gene: TRBV9; CDR3aa: CASSVGQGAGETQYF; CDR3nt: TGTGCCAGCAGCGTCGGACAGGGGGCGGGAGAGACCCAGTACTTC
j_gene: TRBJ1-6; d_gene: TRBD1; abundance: .; v_gene: TRBV4-1; CDR3aa: CASSWTGANSPLHF; CDR3nt: TGCGCCAGCAGCTGGACAGGGGCTAATTCACCCCTCCACTTT
j_gene: TRBJ1-5; d_gene: TRBD1; abundance: .; v_gene: TRBV27; CDR3aa: CASSFLGTGRLVNQPQHF; CDR3nt: TGTGCCAGCAGTTTCCTAGGGACAGGGAGACTTGTCAATCAGCCCCAGCATTTT
j_gene: TRBJ2-7; d_gene: TRBD1; abundance: .; v_gene: TRBV5-1; CDR3aa: CASSSLRTGDYEQYF; CDR3nt: TGCGCCAGCAGTTCTCTCCGGACAGGGGATTACGAGCAGTACTTC
j_gene: TRBJ1-3; d_gene: .; abundance: once; v_gene: TRBV25-1; CDR3aa: CASSVAGAGNTIYF; CDR3nt: TGTGCCAGCAGTGTCGCGGGGGCTGGAAACACCATATATTTT
j_gene: TRBJ1-6; d_gene: TRBD1; abundance: once; v_gene: TRBV5-8; CDR3aa: CASSLMAGQGNSPLHF; CDR3nt: TGTGCCAGCAGCCTGATGGCGGGACAGGGGAATTCACCCCTCCACTTT
j_gene: TRBJ1-2; d_gene: .; abundance: .; v_gene: TRBV7-6; CDR3aa: CASSLVSGQNYGYTF; CDR3nt: TGTGCCAGCAGCTTAGTTTCTGGGCAGAACTATGGCTACACCTTC
j_gene: TRBJ2-3; d_gene: .; abundance: .; v_gene: TRBV2; CDR3aa: CASSELGTDTQYF; CDR3nt: TGTGCCAGCAGTGAATTAGGGACAGATACGCAGTATTTT
j_gene: TRBJ2-7; d_gene: TRBD1; abundance: .; v_gene: TRBV20-1; CDR3aa: CSVLRGQEQYF; CDR3nt: TGCAGTGTTCTCAGGGGGCAAGAGCAGTACTTC
j_gene: TRBJ2-7; d_gene: .; abundance: .; v_gene: TRBV4-1; CDR3aa: CASSPGYEQYF; CDR3nt: TGCGCCAGCAGCCCGGGCTACGAGCAGTACTTC
j_gene: TRBJ2-1; d_gene: TRBD1; abundance: .; v_gene: TRBV5-1; CDR3aa: CASSWTGGGNEQFF; CDR3nt: TGCGCCAGCAGCTGGACAGGGGGCGGCAATGAGCAGTTCTTC
j_gene: TRBJ1-3; d_gene: .; abundance: .; v_gene: TRBV7-6; CDR3aa: CASSFSEGAGNTIYF; CDR3nt: TGTGCCAGCAGCTTTAGTGAGGGGGCTGGAAACACCATATATTTT
j_gene: TRBJ2-1; d_gene: TRBD2; abundance: .; v_gene: TRBV28; CDR3aa: CASRGEGGNEQFF; CDR3nt: TGTGCCAGCAGGGGGGAGGGAGGCAATGAGCAGTTCTTC
j_gene: TRBJ1-2; d_gene: .; abundance: .; v_gene: TRBV5-6; CDR3aa: CASSHGQPSYGYTF; CDR3nt: TGTGCCAGCAGCCACGGACAGCCCAGCTATGGCTACACCTTC
j_gene: TRBJ1-1; d_gene: .; abundance: .; v_gene: TRBV27; CDR3aa: CASSPIGGSETEAFF; CDR3nt: TGTGCCAGCAGTCCGATAGGGGGAAGTGAAACTGAAGCTTTCTTT
j_gene: TRBJ1-1; d_gene: .; abundance: .; v_gene: TRBV6-6; CDR3aa: CASSWEGNTEAFF; CDR3nt: TGTGCCAGCAGTTGGGAAGGAAACACTGAAGCTTTCTTT
j_gene: TRBJ2-3; d_gene: .; abundance: .; v_gene: TRBV7-9; CDR3aa: CASSLGGRGDTQYF; CDR3nt: TGTGCCAGCAGCTTAGGGGGGAGAGGAGATACGCAGTATTTT